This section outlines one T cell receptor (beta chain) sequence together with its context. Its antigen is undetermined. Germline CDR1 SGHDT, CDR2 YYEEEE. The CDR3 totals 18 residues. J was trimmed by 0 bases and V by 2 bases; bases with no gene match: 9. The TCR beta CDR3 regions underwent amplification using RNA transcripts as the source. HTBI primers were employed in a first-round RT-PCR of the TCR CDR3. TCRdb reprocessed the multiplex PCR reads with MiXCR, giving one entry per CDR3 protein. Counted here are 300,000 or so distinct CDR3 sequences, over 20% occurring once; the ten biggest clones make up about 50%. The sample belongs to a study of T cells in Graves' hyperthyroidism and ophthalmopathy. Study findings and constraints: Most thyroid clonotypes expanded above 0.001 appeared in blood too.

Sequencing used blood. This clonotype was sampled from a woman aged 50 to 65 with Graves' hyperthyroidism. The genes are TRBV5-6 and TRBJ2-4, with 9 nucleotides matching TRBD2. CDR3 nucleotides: TGTGCCAGCAGCTTTTGGACTAGCGCCACACTAGCCAAAAACATTCAGTACTTC. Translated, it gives CASSFWTSATLAKNIQYF.